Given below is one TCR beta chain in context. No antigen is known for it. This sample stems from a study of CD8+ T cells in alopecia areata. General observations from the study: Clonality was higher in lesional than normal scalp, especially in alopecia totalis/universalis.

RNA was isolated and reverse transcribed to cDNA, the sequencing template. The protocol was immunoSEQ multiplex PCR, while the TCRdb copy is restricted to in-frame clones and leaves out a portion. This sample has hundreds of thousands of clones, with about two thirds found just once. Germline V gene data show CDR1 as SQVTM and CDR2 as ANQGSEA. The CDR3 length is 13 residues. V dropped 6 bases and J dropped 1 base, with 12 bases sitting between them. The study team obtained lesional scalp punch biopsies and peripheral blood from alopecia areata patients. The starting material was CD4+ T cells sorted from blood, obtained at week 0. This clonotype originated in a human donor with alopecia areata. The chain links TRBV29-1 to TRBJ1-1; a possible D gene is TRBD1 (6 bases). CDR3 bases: TGCAGCGTAGGAGGGGGATGGAACACTGAAGCTTTCTTT. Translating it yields CSVGGGWNTEAFF. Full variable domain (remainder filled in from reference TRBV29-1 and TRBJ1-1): SAVISQKPSRDICQRGTSLTIQCQVDSQVTMMFWYRQQPGQSLTLIATANQGSEATYESGFVIDKFPISRPNLTFSTLTVSNMSPEDSSIYLCSVGGGWNTEAFFGQGTRLTVV.